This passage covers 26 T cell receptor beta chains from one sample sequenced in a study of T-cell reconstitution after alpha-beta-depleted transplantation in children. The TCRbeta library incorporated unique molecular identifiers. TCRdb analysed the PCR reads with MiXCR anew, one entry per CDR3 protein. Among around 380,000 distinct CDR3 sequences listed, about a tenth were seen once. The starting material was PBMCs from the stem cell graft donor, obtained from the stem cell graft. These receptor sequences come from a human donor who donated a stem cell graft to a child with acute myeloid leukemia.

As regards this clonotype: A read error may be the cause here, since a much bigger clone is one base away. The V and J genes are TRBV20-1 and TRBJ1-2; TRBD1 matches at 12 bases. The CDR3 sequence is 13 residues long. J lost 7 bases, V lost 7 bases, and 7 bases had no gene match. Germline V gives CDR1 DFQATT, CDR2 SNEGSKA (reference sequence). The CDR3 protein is CSVSGQGAGGYTF. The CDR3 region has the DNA TGCAGTGTGTCGGGACAGGGGGCGGGTGGCTACACCTTC.

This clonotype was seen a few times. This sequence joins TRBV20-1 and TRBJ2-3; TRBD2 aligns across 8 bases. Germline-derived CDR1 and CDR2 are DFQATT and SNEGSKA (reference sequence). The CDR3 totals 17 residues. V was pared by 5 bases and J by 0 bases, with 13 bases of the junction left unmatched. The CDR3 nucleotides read TGCAGTGCTTCCAATCCTAGCAGCGGGGGAAGCACAGATACGCAGTATTTT. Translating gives CSASNPSSGGSTDTQYF.

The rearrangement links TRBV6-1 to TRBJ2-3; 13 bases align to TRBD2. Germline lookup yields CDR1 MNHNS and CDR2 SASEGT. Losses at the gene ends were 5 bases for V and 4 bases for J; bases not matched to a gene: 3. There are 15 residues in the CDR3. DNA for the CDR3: TGTGCCAGCAGTCGGACTAGCGGGAGTTCAGATACGCAGTATTTT. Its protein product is CASSRTSGSSDTQYF.

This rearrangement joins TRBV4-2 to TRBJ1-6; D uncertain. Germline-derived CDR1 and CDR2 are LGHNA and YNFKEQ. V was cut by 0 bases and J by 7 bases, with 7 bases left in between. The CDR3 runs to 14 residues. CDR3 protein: CASSQETENSPLHF. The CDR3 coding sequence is TGTGCCAGCAGCCAAGAAACGGAGAATTCACCCCTCCACTTT.

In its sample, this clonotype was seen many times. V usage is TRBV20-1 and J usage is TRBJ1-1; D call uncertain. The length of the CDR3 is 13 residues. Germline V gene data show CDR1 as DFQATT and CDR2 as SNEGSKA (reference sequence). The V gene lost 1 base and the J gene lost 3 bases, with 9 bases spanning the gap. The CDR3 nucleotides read TGCAGTGCTAGAGTTCCCGGGTACACTGAAGCTTTCTTT. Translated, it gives CSARVPGYTEAFF.

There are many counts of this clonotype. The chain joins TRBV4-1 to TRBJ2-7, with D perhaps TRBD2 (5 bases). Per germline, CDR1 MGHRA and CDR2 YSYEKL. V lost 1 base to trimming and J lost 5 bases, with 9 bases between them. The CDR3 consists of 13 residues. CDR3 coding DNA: TGCGCCAGCAGCCAAGTTGGAGGCAACGAGCAGTACTTC. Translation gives CASSQVGGNEQYF.

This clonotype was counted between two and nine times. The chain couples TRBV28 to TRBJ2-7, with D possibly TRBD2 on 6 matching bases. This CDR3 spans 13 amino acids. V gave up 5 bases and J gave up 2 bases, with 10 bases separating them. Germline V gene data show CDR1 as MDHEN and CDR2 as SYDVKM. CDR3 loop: CASSLLATYEQYF. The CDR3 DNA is TGTGCCAGCAGTCTGCTAGCGACCTACGAGCAGTACTTC.

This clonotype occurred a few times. The CDR3 DNA is TGTGCCAGCAGCCCAGCCGGGGGCACTCCTAATGAAAAACTGTTTTTT. Translation gives CASSPAGGTPNEKLFF. The V and J genes are TRBV7-8 and TRBJ1-4, with D possibly TRBD1 on 6 matching bases. Looked up from germline, CDR1 is SGHVS and CDR2 is FQNEAQ. The CDR3 runs 16 residues. Trimming removed 5 bases at V and 3 bases at J, with 16 bases between.

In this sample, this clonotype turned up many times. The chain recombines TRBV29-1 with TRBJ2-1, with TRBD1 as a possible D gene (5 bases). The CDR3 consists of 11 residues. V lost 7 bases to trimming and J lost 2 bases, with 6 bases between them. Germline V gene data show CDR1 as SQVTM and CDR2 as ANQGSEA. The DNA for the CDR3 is TGCAGCGGGGGCCCCTACAATGAGCAGTTCTTC. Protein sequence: CSGGPYNEQFF.

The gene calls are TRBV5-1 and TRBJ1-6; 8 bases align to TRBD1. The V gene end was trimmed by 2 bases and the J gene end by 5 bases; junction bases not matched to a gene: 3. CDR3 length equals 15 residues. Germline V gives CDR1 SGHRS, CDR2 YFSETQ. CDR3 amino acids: CASSLQGVNNSPLHF. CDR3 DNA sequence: TGCGCCAGCAGCTTACAGGGGGTCAATAATTCACCCCTCCACTTT.

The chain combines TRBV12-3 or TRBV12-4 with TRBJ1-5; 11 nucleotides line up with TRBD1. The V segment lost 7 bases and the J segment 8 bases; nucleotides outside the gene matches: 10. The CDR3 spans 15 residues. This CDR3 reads CASTPTGQGGKPQHF. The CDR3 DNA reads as TGTGCCAGCACTCCGACGGGACAGGGGGGGAAGCCCCAGCATTTT.

The CDR3 nucleotides are TGTGCCAGCAGCTTGCCCCCTCTCTACGAGCAGTACTTC. It is translated as CASSLPPLYEQYF. The chain employs TRBV7-2 and TRBJ2-7; no definite D call. The CDR3 has 13 amino acids. The V gene's germline CDR1 is SGHTA and CDR2 FQGNSA. V lost 3 bases and J lost 3, with 9 bases in between.

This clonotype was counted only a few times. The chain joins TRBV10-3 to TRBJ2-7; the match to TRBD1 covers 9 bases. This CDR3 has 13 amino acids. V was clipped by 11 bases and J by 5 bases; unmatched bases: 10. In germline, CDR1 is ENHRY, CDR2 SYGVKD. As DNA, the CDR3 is TGTGCCGTCGCCCGACAGGGGGTCCACGAGCAGTACTTC. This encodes CAVARQGVHEQYF.

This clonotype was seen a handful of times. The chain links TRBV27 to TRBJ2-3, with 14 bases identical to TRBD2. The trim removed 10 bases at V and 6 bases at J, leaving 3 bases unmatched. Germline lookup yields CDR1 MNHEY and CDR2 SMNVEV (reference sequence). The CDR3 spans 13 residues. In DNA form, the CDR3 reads TGTGCCATCCGGACTAGCGGGAGGGATACGCAGTATTTT. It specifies CAIRTSGRDTQYF.

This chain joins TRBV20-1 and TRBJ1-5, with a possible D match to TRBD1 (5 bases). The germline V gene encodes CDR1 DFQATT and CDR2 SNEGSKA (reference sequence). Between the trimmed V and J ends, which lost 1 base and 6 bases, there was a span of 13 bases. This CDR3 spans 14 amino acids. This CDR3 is CSARVGGEGQPQHF. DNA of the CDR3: TGCAGTGCTAGAGTTGGGGGGGAGGGTCAGCCCCAGCATTTT.

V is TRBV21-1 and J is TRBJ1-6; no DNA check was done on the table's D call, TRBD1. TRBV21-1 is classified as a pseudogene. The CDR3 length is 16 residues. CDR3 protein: CASSKYRTGNHSPLHF. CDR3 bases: TGTGCCAGCAGCAAATACAGGACGGGAAACCATTCACCCCTCCACTTT.

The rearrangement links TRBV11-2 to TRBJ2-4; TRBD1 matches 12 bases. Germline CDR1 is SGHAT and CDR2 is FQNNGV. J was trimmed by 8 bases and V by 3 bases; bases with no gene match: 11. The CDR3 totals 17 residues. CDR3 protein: CASSFYRRGQGAYIQYF. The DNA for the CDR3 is TGTGCCAGCAGCTTCTATCGAAGGGGACAGGGGGCTTACATTCAGTACTTC.

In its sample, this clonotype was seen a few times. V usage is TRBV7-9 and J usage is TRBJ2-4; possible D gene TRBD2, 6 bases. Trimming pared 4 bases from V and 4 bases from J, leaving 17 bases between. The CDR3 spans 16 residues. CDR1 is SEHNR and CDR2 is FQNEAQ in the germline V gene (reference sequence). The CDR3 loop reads CASSSRTGLPKNIQYF. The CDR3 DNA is TGTGCCAGCAGCTCCCGGACGGGACTCCCGAAAAACATTCAGTACTTC.

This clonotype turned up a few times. CDR3 sequence reads: CASSQVPGLSSYNEQFF. The CDR3 DNA follows: TGCGCCAGCAGCCAAGTACCGGGCCTGAGCTCCTACAATGAGCAGTTCTTC. The rearrangement uses TRBV4-3 and TRBJ2-1; D unclear. V lost 1 base, J lost 0 bases, and 13 bases lay in between. The CDR3 contains 17 residues. Germline-derived CDR1 and CDR2 are LGHNA and YSLEER.

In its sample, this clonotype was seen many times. The CDR3 here is CSAVSSGTGELFF. The CDR3 region has the DNA TGCAGTGCCGTCTCAAGTGGGACCGGGGAGCTGTTTTTT. V and J are TRBV20-1 and TRBJ2-2, with unresolved D. The germline V gene has CDR1 DFQATT and CDR2 SNEGSKA (reference sequence). The CDR3 consists of 13 residues. The V end lost 6 bases, the J end lost 5 bases, and 13 bases lay between the germline ends.

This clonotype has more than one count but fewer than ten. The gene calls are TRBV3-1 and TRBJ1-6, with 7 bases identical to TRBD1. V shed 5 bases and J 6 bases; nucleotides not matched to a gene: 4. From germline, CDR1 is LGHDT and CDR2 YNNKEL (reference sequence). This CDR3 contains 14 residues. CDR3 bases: TGTGCCAGCAGCTCGACAGGGCTTAATTCACCCCTCCACTTT. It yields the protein CASSSTGLNSPLHF.

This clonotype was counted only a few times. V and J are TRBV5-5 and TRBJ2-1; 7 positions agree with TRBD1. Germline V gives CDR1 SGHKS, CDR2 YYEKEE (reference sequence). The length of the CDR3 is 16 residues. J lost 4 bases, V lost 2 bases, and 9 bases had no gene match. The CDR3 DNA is TGTGCCAGCAGCTTAGGCGGTCAGGACAGGTACAATGAGCAGTTCTTC. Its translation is CASSLGGQDRYNEQFF.

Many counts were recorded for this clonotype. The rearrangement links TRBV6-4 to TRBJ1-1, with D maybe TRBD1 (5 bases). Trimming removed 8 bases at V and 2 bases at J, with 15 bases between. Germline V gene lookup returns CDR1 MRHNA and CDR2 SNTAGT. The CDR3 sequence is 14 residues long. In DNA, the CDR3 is TGTGCCAGCCGTGCCAGGGTGGGCAACACTGAAGCTTTCTTT. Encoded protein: CASRARVGNTEAFF.

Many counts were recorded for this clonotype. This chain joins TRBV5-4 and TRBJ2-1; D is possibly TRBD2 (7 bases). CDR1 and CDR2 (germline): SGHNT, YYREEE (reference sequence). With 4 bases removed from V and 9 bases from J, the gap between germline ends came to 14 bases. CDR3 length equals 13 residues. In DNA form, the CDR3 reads TGTGCCAGCAGCGCAACAGGGAGGGTTGAGCAGTTCTTC. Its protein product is CASSATGRVEQFF. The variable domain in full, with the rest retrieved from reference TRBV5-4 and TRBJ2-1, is ETGVTQSPTHLIKTRGQQVTLRCSSQSGHNTVSWYQQALGQGPQFIFQYYREEENGRGNFPPRFSGLQFPNYSSELNVNALELDDSALYLCASSATGRVEQFFGPGTRLTVL.

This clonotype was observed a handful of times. The CDR3 sequence: CASSKGPGVHTQYF. The CDR3, as DNA: TGCGCCAGCAGCAAGGGCCCAGGGGTGCATACGCAGTATTTT. The chain employs TRBV4-3 and TRBJ2-3, with D perhaps matching TRBD1 (6 bases). Trimming cost V 5 bases and J 7 bases, with 16 bases left between them. Germline V gene lookup returns CDR1 LGHNA and CDR2 YSLEER. The length of the CDR3 is 14 residues.

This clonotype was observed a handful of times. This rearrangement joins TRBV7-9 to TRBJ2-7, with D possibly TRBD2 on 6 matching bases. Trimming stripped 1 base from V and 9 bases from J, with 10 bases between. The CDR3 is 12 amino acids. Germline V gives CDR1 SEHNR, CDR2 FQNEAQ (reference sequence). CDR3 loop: CASSLGAGGQYV. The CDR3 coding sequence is TGTGCCAGCAGCTTAGGGGCCGGGGGGCAGTACGTC.